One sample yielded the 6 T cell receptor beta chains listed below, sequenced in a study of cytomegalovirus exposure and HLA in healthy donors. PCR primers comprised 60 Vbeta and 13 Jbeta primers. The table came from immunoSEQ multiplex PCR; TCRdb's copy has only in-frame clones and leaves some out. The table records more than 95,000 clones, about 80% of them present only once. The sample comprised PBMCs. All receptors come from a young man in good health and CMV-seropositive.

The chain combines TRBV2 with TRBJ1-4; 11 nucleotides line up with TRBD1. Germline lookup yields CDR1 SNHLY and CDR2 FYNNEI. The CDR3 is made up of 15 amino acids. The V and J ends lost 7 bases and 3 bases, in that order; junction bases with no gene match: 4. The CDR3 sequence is CASNGQGAANEKLFF. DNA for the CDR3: TGTGCCAGCAACGGACAGGGGGCAGCTAATGAAAAACTGTTTTTT.

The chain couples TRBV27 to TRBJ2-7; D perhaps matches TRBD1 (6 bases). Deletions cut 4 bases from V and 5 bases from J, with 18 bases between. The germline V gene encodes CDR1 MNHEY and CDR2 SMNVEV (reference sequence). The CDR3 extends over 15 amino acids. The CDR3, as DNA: TGTGCCAGCAGTTCATACCCAGGGGACGGCGACGAGCAGTACTTC. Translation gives CASSSYPGDGDEQYF.

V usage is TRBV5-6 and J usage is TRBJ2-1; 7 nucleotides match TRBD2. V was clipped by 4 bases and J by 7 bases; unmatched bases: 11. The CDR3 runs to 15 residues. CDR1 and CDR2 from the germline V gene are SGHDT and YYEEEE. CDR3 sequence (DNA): TGTGCCAGCAGCCCTGGCGGGAGATTATGGAATGAGCAGTTCTTC. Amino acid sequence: CASSPGGRLWNEQFF.

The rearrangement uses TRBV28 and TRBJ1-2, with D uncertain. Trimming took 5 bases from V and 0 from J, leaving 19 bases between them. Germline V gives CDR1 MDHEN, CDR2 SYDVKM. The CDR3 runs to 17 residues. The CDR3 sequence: CASSPPGDYASNYGYTF. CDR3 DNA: TGTGCCAGCAGTCCGCCGGGAGATTATGCCTCTAACTATGGCTACACCTTC.

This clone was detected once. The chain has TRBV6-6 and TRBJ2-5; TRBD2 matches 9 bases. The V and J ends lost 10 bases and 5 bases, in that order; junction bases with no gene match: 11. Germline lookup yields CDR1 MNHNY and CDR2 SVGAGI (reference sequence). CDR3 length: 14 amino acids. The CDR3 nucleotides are TGTGCCACCGAGGGGCGGGAGGGCCCTGAGACCCAGTACTTC. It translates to CATEGREGPETQYF.

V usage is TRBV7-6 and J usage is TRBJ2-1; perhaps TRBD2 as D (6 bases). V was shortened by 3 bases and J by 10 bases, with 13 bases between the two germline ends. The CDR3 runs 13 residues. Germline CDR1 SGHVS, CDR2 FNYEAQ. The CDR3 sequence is CASSLSGTQEQFF. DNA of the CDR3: TGTGCCAGCAGCTTGTCCGGGACTCAAGAGCAGTTCTTC. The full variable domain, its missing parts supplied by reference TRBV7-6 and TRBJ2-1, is GAGVSQSPRYKVTKRGQDVALRCDPISGHVSLYWYRQALGQGPEFLTYFNYEAQQDKSGLPNDRFSAERPEGSISTLTIQRTEQRDSAMYRCASSLSGTQEQFFGPGTRLTVL.